The present T cell receptor (beta chain) was sequenced within a study of STAT3 mutations in large granular lymphocyte leukemia. Study-wide findings and caveats: In T-cell large granular lymphocyte leukemia, about half of patients showed multiple immunodominant subclonotypes. TCR clonotype switching after therapy occurred in about 30% of the 18 patients. In several patients, dominant TCR clone burden exceeded STAT3 mutant burden, suggesting STAT3 mutation arose secondarily.

On this clone: Its specificity is unknown.

In germline, CDR1 is KGHSH, CDR2 LQKENI. Trimming cost V 4 bases and J 5 bases, with 17 bases left between them. The CDR3 runs to 15 residues. Each sample's TCRbeta library yielded on average around 42,000 productive templates. Assay: immunoSEQ multiplex PCR; the TCRdb copy retains only in-frame clones and omits some. Counted here are 10,000 to 15,000 clones, over 70% occurring once; the ten biggest clones make up over 50%. The sequence came from a man in his sixties with T-cell large granular lymphocyte leukemia. Some clones in this sample may be carry-over from other donors' samples. The chain carries TRBV18 and TRBJ1-1; tentatively, D is TRBD1 (6 bases). Sequencing was performed on peripheral blood mononuclear cells. CDR3 protein: CASSQSTGPGTEAFF. In nucleotides, the CDR3 is TGTGCCAGCTCACAGAGTACAGGGCCGGGGACTGAAGCTTTCTTT.